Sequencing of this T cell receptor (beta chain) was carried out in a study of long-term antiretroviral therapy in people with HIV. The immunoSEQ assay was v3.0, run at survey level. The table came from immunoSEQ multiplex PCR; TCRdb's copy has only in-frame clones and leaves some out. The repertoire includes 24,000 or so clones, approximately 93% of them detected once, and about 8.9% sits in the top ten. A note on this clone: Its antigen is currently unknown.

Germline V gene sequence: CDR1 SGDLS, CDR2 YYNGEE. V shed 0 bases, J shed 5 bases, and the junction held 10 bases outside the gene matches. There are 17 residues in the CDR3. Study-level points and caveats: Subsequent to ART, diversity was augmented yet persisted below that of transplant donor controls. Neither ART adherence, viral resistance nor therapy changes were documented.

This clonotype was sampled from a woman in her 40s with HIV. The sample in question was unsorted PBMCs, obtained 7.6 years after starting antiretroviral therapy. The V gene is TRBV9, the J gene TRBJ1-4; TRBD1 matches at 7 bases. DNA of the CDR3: TGTGCCAGCAGCGTAGGGCTAAGGACAGGAGGAAATGAAAAACTGTTTTTT. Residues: CASSVGLRTGGNEKLFF.